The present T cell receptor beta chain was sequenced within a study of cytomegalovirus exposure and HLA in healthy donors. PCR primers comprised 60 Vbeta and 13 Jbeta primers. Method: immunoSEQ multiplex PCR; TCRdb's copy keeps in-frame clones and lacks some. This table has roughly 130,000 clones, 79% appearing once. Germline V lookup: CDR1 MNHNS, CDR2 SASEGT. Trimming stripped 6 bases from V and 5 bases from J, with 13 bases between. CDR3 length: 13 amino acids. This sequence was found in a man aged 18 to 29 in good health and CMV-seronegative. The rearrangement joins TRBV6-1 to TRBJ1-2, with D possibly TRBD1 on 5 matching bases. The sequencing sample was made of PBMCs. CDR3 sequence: CASRQGGSYGYTF. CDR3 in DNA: TGTGCCAGCAGGCAGGGAGGCTCGTATGGCTACACCTTC.